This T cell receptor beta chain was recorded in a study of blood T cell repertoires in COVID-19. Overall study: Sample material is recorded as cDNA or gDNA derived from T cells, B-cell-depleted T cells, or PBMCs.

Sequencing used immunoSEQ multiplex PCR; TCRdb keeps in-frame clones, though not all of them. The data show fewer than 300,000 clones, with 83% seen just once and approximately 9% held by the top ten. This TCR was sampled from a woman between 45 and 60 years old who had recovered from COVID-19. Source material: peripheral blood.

This CDR3 is CASRVREKLFF. In DNA, the CDR3 is TGCGCCAGCCGGGTTCGTGAAAAACTGTTTTTT. V gene TRBV4-1 combines with J gene TRBJ1-4; D is undetermined. Germline CDR1 and CDR2: MGHRA and YSYEKL. The length of the CDR3 is 11 residues. Trimming removed 8 bases from V and 7 bases from J, with 8 bases in between.